A single T cell receptor beta chain is shown here with its context. What it recognizes is unknown. This specimen belongs to a study of identical twins. The germline CDR1 and CDR2 sequences are MNHEY and SMNVEV (reference sequence). V was clipped by 3 bases and J by 9 bases; unmatched bases: 6. The CDR3 is made up of 14 amino acids. TCRdb re-derived calls from the 5' RACE reads in MiXCR, one entry per CDR3 protein. The table lists 500,000 or so distinct CDR3 sequences, about 13% of them singletons. Study-wide points: Weaker excess twin sharing was observed in beta out-of-frame sequences. Conclusions came from cross-sectional statistical analysis, not from following the same donors. While abundant cord blood beta clonotypes carried fewer insertions, memory repertoires showed no such pattern.

The sample was also reused in another study, on yellow fever vaccine responses in identical twins.

The TCR comes from a woman younger than 30 in good health. The V and J genes are TRBV27 and TRBJ1-5; TRBD1 matches 9 bases. Sequenced material: CD4+ T cells sorted from blood. The CDR3 loop is CASSFGQGFGPQHF. For the CDR3, the DNA is TGTGCCAGCAGTTTCGGACAGGGGTTCGGGCCCCAGCATTTT.